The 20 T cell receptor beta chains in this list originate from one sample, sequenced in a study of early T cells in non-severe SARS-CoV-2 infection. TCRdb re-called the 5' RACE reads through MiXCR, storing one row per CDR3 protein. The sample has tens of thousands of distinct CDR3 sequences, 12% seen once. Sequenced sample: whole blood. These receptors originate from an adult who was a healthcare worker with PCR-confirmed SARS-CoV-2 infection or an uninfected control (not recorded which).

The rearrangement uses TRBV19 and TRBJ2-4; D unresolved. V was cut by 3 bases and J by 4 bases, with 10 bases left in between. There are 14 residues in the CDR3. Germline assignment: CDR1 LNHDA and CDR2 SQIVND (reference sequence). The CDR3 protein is CASSMEVTKNIQYF. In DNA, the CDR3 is TGTGCCAGTAGTATGGAAGTTACGAAAAACATTCAGTACTTC.

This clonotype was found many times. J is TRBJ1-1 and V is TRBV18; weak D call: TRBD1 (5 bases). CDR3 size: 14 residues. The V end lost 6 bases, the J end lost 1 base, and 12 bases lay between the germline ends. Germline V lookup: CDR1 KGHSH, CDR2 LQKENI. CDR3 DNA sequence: TGTGCCAGCTCTGAGTGGGACTCGAACACTGAAGCTTTCTTT. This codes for CASSEWDSNTEAFF. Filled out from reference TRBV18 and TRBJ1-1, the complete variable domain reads NAGVMQNPRHLVRRRGQEARLRCSPMKGHSHVYWYRQLPEEGLKFMVYLQKENIIDESGMPKERFSAEFPKEGPSILRIQQVVRGDSAAYFCASSEWDSNTEAFFGQGTRLTVV.

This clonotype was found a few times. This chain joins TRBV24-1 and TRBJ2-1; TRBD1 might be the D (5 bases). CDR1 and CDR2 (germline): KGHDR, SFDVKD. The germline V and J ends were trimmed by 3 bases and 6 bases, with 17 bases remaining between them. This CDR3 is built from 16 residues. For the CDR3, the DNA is TGTGCCACCAGTGATCCCTTCGCAGGGCCTGGCAATGAGCAGTTCTTC. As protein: CATSDPFAGPGNEQFF.

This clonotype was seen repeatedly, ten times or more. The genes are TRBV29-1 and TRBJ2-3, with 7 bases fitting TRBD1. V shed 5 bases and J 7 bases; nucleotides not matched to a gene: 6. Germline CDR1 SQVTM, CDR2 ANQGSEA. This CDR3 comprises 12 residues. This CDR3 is CSVQTGWYTQYF. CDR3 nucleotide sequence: TGCAGCGTTCAGACAGGGTGGTATACGCAGTATTTT.

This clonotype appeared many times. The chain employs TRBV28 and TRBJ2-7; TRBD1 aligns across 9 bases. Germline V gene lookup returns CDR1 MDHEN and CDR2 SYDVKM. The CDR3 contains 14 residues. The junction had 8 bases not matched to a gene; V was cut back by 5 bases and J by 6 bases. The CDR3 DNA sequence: TGTGCCAGCAGTCTCGGTCCGGGACAGGGCGAGCAGTACTTC. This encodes CASSLGPGQGEQYF.

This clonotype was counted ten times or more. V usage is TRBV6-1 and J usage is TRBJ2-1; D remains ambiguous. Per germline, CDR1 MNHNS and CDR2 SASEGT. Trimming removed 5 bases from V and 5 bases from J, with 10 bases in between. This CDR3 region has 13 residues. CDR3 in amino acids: CASSPGRDNEQFF. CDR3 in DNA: TGTGCCAGCAGTCCCGGTCGGGACAATGAGCAGTTCTTC.

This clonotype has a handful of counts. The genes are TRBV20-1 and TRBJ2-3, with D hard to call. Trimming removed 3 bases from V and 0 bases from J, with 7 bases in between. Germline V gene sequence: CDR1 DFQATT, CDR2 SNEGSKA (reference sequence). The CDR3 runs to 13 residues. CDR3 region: CSARLLSTDTQYF. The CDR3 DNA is TGCAGTGCTAGGCTGCTTAGCACAGATACGCAGTATTTT.

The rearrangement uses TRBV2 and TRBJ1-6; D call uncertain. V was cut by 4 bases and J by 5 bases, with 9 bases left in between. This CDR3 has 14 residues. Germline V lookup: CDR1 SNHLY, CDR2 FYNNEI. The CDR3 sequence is CASSALENNSPLHF. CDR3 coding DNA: TGTGCCAGCAGTGCCCTCGAAAATAATTCACCCCTCCACTTT.

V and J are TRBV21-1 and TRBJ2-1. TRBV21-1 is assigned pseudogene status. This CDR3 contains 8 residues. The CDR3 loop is CASRDAFF. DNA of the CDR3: TGTGCCAGCAGGGATGCGTTCTTC.

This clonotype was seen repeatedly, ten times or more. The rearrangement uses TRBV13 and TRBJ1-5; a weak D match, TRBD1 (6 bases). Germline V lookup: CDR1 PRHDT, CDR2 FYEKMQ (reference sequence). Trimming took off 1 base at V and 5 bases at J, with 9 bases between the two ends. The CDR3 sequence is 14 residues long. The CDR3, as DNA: TGTGCCAGCAGCTTAGCCGGGGGCGATCAGCCCCAGCATTTT. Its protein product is CASSLAGGDQPQHF.

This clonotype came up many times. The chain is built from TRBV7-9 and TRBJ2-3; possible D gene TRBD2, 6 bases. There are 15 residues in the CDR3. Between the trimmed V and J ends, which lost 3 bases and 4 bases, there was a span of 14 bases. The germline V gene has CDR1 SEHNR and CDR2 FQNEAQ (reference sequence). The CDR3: CASSLVSTSSDTQYF. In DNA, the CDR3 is TGTGCCAGCAGCTTGGTGTCGACTAGTTCAGATACGCAGTATTTT.

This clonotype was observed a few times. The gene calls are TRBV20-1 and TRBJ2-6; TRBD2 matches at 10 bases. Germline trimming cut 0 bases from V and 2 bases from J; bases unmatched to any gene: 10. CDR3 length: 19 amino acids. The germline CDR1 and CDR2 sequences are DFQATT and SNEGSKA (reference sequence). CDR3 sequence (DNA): TGCAGTGCTAGAGATCGGGGGGCTAGCGGGAGTGCTGGGGCCAACGTCCTGACTTTC. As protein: CSARDRGASGSAGANVLTF.

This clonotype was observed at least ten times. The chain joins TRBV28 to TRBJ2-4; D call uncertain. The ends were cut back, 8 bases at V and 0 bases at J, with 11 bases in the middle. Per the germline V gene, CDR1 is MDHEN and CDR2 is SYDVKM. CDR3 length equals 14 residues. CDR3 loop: CASHDTSAKNIQYF. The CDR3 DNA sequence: TGTGCCAGCCACGATACTTCAGCCAAAAACATTCAGTACTTC.

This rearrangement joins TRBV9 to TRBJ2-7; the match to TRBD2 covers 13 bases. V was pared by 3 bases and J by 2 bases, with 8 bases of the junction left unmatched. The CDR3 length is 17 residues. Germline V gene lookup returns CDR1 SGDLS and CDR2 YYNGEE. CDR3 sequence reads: CASSAGLAGEGTYEQYF. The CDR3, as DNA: TGTGCCAGCAGCGCCGGACTAGCGGGAGAGGGAACCTACGAGCAGTACTTC.

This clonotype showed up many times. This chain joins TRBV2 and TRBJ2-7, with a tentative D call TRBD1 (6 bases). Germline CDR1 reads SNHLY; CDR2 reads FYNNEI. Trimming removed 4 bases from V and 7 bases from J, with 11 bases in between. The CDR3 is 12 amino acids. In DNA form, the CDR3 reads TGTGCCAGCAGTGTACAGGGTTTGGAGCAGTACTTC. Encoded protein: CASSVQGLEQYF.

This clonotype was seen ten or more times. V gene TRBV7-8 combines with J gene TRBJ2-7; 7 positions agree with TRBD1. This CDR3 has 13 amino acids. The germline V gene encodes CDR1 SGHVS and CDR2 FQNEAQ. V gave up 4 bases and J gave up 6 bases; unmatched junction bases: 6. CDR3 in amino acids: CASSSDRSPEQYF. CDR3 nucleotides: TGTGCCAGCAGCTCGGACAGGTCACCCGAGCAGTACTTC. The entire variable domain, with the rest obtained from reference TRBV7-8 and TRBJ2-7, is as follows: GAGVSQSPRYKVAKRGQDVALRCDPISGHVSLFWYQQALGQGPEFLTYFQNEAQLDKSGLPSDRFFAERPEGSVSTLKIQRTQQEDSAVYLCASSSDRSPEQYFGPGTRLTVT.

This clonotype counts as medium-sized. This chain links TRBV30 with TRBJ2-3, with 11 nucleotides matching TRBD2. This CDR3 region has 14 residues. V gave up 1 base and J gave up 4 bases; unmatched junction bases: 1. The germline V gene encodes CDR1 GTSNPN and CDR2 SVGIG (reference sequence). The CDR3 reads CAWSGLAGPDTQYF. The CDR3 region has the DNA TGTGCCTGGAGTGGACTAGCGGGACCAGATACGCAGTATTTT.

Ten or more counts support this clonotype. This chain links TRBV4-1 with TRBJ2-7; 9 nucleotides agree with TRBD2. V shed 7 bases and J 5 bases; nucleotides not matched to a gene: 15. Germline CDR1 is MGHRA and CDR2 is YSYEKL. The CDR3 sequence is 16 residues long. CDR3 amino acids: CASTSPGASGTHEQYF. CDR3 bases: TGCGCCAGCACCTCCCCCGGGGCTAGCGGGACCCACGAGCAGTACTTC.

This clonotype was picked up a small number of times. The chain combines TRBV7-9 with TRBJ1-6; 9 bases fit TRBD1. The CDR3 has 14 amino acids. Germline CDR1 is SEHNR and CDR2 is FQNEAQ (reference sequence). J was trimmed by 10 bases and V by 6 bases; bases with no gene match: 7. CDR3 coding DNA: TGTGCCAGCAGTCTTACAGGGGGCGGATCACCCCTCCACTTT. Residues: CASSLTGGGSPLHF.

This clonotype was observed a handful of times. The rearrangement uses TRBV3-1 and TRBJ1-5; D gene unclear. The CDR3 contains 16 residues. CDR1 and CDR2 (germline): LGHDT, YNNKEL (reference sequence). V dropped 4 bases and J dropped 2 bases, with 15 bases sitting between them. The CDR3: CASSPWAPRGNQPQHF. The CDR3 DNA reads TGTGCCAGCAGCCCGTGGGCCCCACGGGGCAATCAGCCCCAGCATTTT.